The 30 T cell receptor beta chains given below trace back to one sample, sequenced in a study of cytomegalovirus exposure and HLA in healthy donors. 60 Vbeta and 13 Jbeta primers were used in PCR. Clones were read by immunoSEQ multiplex PCR, and TCRdb kept only the in-frame ones, dropping some. The table lists approximately 170,000 clones, around 80% of them singletons. The specimen sequenced was PBMCs. These receptors came from a boy younger than 10 in good health and CMV-seronegative.

This clone was seen more than once but under ten times. The chain has TRBV6-1 and TRBJ2-7; D uncertain. The CDR3 has 12 amino acids. Between the trimmed V and J ends, which lost 7 bases and 0 bases, there was a span of 7 bases. Germline CDR1 and CDR2: MNHNS and SASEGT. Written as DNA, the CDR3 is TGTGCCAGCAAAACCTACTCCTACGAGCAGTACTTC. Its protein product is CASKTYSYEQYF.

The chain couples TRBV5-6 to TRBJ2-1, with D possibly being TRBD1 (6 bases). The V and J ends lost 0 bases and 7 bases respectively, with 8 bases between them. Looked up from germline, CDR1 is SGHDT and CDR2 is YYEEEE. The CDR3 is made up of 13 amino acids. CDR3 DNA sequence: TGTGCCAGCAGCTTGGAGGGGACAAATGAGCAGTTCTTC. The encoded protein is CASSLEGTNEQFF.

The J gene is TRBJ1-2, the V gene TRBV2, with D possibly TRBD1 on 5 matching bases. Per germline, CDR1 SNHLY and CDR2 FYNNEI. This CDR3 spans 14 amino acids. V was cut by 5 bases and J by 4 bases, with 14 bases left in between. The CDR3 spells CASSPTGTVYGYTF. CDR3 nucleotides: TGTGCCAGCAGTCCTACAGGTACCGTCTATGGCTACACCTTC.

This rearrangement joins TRBV4-2 to TRBJ2-7, with D possibly matching TRBD1 (6 bases). The V and J ends lost 0 bases and 7 bases respectively, with 19 bases between them. The CDR3 length is 16 residues. The germline CDR1 and CDR2 sequences are LGHNA and YNFKEQ. This CDR3 reads CASSQEAAGVRYEQYF. CDR3 coding DNA: TGTGCCAGCAGCCAAGAAGCGGCAGGGGTTCGGTATGAGCAGTACTTC.

This clone has a single count. The rearrangement links TRBV5-4 to TRBJ1-2, with 7 bases lining up with TRBD1. J lost 4 bases, V lost 5 bases, and 8 bases had no gene match. CDR1 and CDR2 from the germline V gene are SGHNT and YYREEE (reference sequence). This CDR3 contains 14 residues. CDR3 coding DNA: TGTGCCAGCAGGGCCGGGACAGAAGGCTATGGCTACACCTTC. Its translation: CASRAGTEGYGYTF.

This chain links TRBV28 with TRBJ1-6; 7 bases are shared with TRBD1. Germline loops: CDR1 MDHEN, CDR2 SYDVKM. This CDR3 has 14 residues. V lost 9 bases to trimming and J lost 3 bases; unmatched junction nucleotides: 5. The CDR3 nucleotides are TGTGCCAGTCACCGGGACAGCTATAATTCACCCCTCCACTTT. Protein sequence: CASHRDSYNSPLHF.

The CDR3 here is CASSVTGGYEQYV. The CDR3 DNA sequence: TGCGCCAGCAGCGTCACAGGGGGTTACGAGCAGTACGTC. The chain recombines TRBV5-1 with TRBJ2-7; 8 bases map to TRBD1. V was pared by 4 bases and J by 4 bases, with 4 bases of the junction left unmatched. CDR1 and CDR2 (germline): SGHRS, YFSETQ. The CDR3 sequence is 13 residues long.

The chain links TRBV4-3 to TRBJ1-3; the D gene is possibly TRBD1 (6 bases). Trimming cost V 0 bases and J 2 bases, with 17 bases left between them. This CDR3 has 18 residues. Germline lookup yields CDR1 LGHNA and CDR2 YSLEER. In DNA, the CDR3 is TGCGCCAGCAGCCAAGATTCTCGGGGCGGGGGCCCTGGAAACACCATATATTTT. This codes for CASSQDSRGGGPGNTIYF.

V usage is TRBV14 and J usage is TRBJ1-3, with a weak D call TRBD1 (5 bases). The CDR3 is 13 residues long. CDR1 SGHDN and CDR2 FVKESK come from the germline V gene. V lost 4 bases, J lost 9 bases, and 13 bases lay in between. The CDR3 nucleotides are TGTGCCAGCAGCCTATGGAACCAGGGCACCATATATTTT. Amino acid sequence: CASSLWNQGTIYF.

This chain links TRBV10-3 with TRBJ2-7; 10 bases match TRBD2. Looked up from germline, CDR1 is ENHRY and CDR2 is SYGVKD. The CDR3 runs 13 residues. Trimming removed 10 bases from V and 4 bases from J; junction bases left unmatched: 7. The CDR3 sequence is CATASGSTYEQYF. CDR3 DNA sequence: TGTGCCACTGCTAGCGGGAGTACTTACGAGCAGTACTTC.

The rearrangement links TRBV4-1 to TRBJ1-3, with no clear D. Germline V lookup: CDR1 MGHRA, CDR2 YSYEKL. This CDR3 is built from 16 residues. The ends were cut back, 4 bases at V and 2 bases at J, with 15 bases in the middle. CDR3 DNA: TGCGCCAGCAGCCGCACCCGGTCGCTAGCTGGAAACACCATATATTTT. Translation gives CASSRTRSLAGNTIYF.

The rearrangement links TRBV25-1 to TRBJ2-5; TRBD2 matches 12 bases. V gave up 3 bases and J gave up 4 bases; unmatched junction bases: 0. Per germline, CDR1 MGHDK and CDR2 SYGVNS. CDR3 length: 14 residues. CDR3 region: CASSETSGRETQYF. Here the CDR3 DNA reads TGTGCCAGCAGTGAGACTAGCGGGAGAGAGACCCAGTACTTC.

The chain's CDR3 is CASSQDSRGHGYTF. The CDR3 bases are TGTGCCAGCAGCCAAGATTCCAGGGGCCATGGCTACACCTTC. The chain couples TRBV4-2 to TRBJ1-2; perhaps TRBD1 as D (6 bases). The CDR3 covers 14 residues. CDR1 is LGHNA, CDR2 YNFKEQ, per germline. V was shortened by 0 bases and J by 6 bases, with 11 bases between the two germline ends.

The rearrangement joins TRBV7-9 to TRBJ1-4; a weak D match, TRBD1 (5 bases). Germline loops: CDR1 SEHNR, CDR2 FQNEAQ (reference sequence). Trimming shortened V by 5 bases and J by 3 bases, and 16 bases separated the two germline ends. The length of the CDR3 is 16 residues. CDR3 loop: CASSPGYPEANEKLFF. The CDR3, as DNA: TGTGCCAGCAGCCCAGGGTACCCGGAAGCTAATGAAAAACTGTTTTTT.

The chain recombines TRBV30 with TRBJ2-7; TRBD2 agrees at 8 bases. The V and J ends lost 0 bases and 2 bases, in that order; junction bases with no gene match: 9. The CDR3 extends over 16 amino acids. Germline CDR1 and CDR2: GTSNPN and SVGIG (reference sequence). As DNA, the CDR3 is TGTGCCTGGAGTGTACTAAGAGCGGGAGCCGCCTACGAGCAGTACTTC. Translated, it gives CAWSVLRAGAAYEQYF.

The chain joins TRBV28 to TRBJ2-3, with a weak D call TRBD1 (5 bases). Per germline, CDR1 MDHEN and CDR2 SYDVKM. V lost 5 bases and J lost 10, with 13 bases in between. This CDR3 region has 12 residues. The DNA of the CDR3 is TGTGCCAGCAGTCCGTCGACAGAAGCGCAGTATTTT. Its protein product is CASSPSTEAQYF.

The chain uses TRBV5-1 and TRBJ1-1, with 7 positions matching TRBD1. V shed 0 bases, J shed 0 bases, and the junction held 2 bases outside the gene matches. This CDR3 is 15 amino acids long. Germline-derived CDR1 and CDR2 are SGHRS and YFSETQ. The CDR3 protein is CASSLGQGMNTEAFF. In DNA, the CDR3 is TGCGCCAGCAGCTTGGGACAGGGCATGAACACTGAAGCTTTCTTT.

The V call is TRBV7-2, the J call TRBJ2-7; 9 nucleotides agree with TRBD2. Germline lookup yields CDR1 SGHTA and CDR2 FQGNSA. Germline trimming cut 4 bases from V and 7 bases from J; bases unmatched to any gene: 11. This CDR3 region has 15 residues. The CDR3 DNA reads TGTGCCAGCAGCTCGAGCGGGAGGTTCTTAAGGGAGCAGTACTTC. Translating gives CASSSSGRFLREQYF. The full variable domain, with the rest looked up from reference TRBV7-2 and TRBJ2-7, is GAGVSQSPSNKVTEKGKDVELRCDPISGHTALYWYRQSLGQGLEFLIYFQGNSAPDKSGLPSDRFSAERTGGSVSTLTIQRTQQEDSAVYLCASSSSGRFLREQYFGPGTRLTVT.

The genes are TRBV9 and TRBJ1-3, with D possibly TRBD1 on 6 matching bases. This CDR3 region has 14 residues. Germline loops: CDR1 SGDLS, CDR2 YYNGEE. Trimming removed 5 bases from V and 2 bases from J, with 11 bases in between. In nucleotides, the CDR3 is TGTGCCAGCAGAGGGGGAGTAACTGGAAACACCATATATTTT. Its protein product is CASRGGVTGNTIYF.

This chain links TRBV2 with TRBJ2-3; maybe TRBD2 (5 bases). This CDR3 region has 15 residues. Germline lookup yields CDR1 SNHLY and CDR2 FYNNEI. V was cut by 4 bases and J by 4 bases, with 15 bases left in between. DNA of the CDR3: TGTGCCAGCAGTGTCCTGGCCGCGGAGGCAGATACGCAGTATTTT. Its protein is CASSVLAAEADTQYF.

V usage is TRBV25-1 and J usage is TRBJ1-2; D is unclear. This CDR3 has 13 amino acids. The ends were cut back, 5 bases at V and 2 bases at J, with 9 bases in the middle. Germline loops: CDR1 MGHDK, CDR2 SYGVNS. This CDR3 reads CASSNEGNYGYTF. The DNA for the CDR3 is TGTGCCAGCAGTAATGAGGGCAACTATGGCTACACCTTC.

The sample holds one count of this clone. The genes are TRBV30 and TRBJ1-2; D uncertain. Germline CDR1 is GTSNPN and CDR2 is SVGIG (reference sequence). This CDR3 has 12 amino acids. V was clipped by 5 bases and J by 8 bases, with 15 bases between them. CDR3 in DNA: TGTGCCTGGGCGCCCCCGGCCGGGGGCTACACCTTC. Protein: CAWAPPAGGYTF.

This chain links TRBV2 with TRBJ1-2; 8 nucleotides match TRBD1. The V and J ends lost 6 bases and 8 bases, in that order; junction bases with no gene match: 5. The CDR3 is 12 amino acids. CDR1 SNHLY and CDR2 FYNNEI come from the germline V gene. The CDR3 region has the DNA TGTGCCAGCAGGTCAGGGGGCTGGGGCTACACCTTC. Translating it yields CASRSGGWGYTF.

The chain joins TRBV29-1 to TRBJ2-3, with 7 positions matching TRBD1. The CDR3 consists of 13 residues. Germline V gene sequence: CDR1 SQVTM, CDR2 ANQGSEA. Trimming removed 5 bases from V and 5 bases from J; junction bases left unmatched: 7. The CDR3 DNA follows: TGCAGCGTTAGGGGGCGGGCCCAAGATACGCAGTATTTT. Translation: CSVRGRAQDTQYF.

The chain recombines TRBV11-2 with TRBJ1-3, with D hard to call. CDR1 and CDR2 (germline): SGHAT, FQNNGV. CDR3 length: 16 amino acids. Trimming took off 3 bases at V and 3 bases at J, with 15 bases between the two ends. The CDR3 loop reads CASSLGSPLGGNTIYF. The CDR3 DNA reads TGTGCCAGCAGCTTGGGCTCACCTCTCGGTGGAAACACCATATATTTT.

The J gene is TRBJ2-5, the V gene TRBV19; perhaps TRBD1 as D (5 bases). Germline V gives CDR1 LNHDA, CDR2 SQIVND (reference sequence). Trimming stripped 3 bases from V and 5 bases from J, with 13 bases between. The CDR3 runs 14 residues. CDR3 sequence: CASSIPRAGETQYF. CDR3 bases: TGTGCCAGTAGTATCCCCAGGGCCGGGGAGACCCAGTACTTC.

The rearrangement links TRBV5-1 to TRBJ2-5, with 8 bases fitting TRBD2. The CDR3 totals 15 residues. Trimming at V came to 0 bases and at J to 3 bases, leaving 4 bases not matched to a gene. The V gene's germline CDR1 is SGHRS and CDR2 YFSETQ. This CDR3 is CASSLEAGGKETQYF. The DNA of the CDR3 is TGCGCCAGCAGCTTGGAGGCGGGGGGCAAAGAGACCCAGTACTTC.

The V gene is TRBV5-4, the J gene TRBJ1-1; 7 bases are shared with TRBD1. This CDR3 is built from 12 residues. Trimming cost V 3 bases and J 4 bases; bases outside gene matches: 0. Germline V lookup: CDR1 SGHNT, CDR2 YYREEE (reference sequence). The CDR3 region is CASSWTGTEAFF. CDR3 DNA: TGTGCCAGCAGCTGGACAGGCACTGAAGCTTTCTTT.

The rearrangement uses TRBV25-1 and TRBJ2-1; maybe TRBD2 (5 bases). Germline CDR1 reads MGHDK; CDR2 reads SYGVNS. This CDR3 region has 17 residues. V was clipped by 4 bases and J by 0 bases, with 16 bases between them. The CDR3 loop is CASSASFGESSYNEQFF. CDR3 DNA sequence: TGTGCCAGCAGTGCCTCGTTCGGGGAGAGCTCCTACAATGAGCAGTTCTTC.

The chain combines TRBV18 with TRBJ1-3, with D possibly TRBD1 on 5 matching bases. V was trimmed by 5 bases and J by 0 bases, leaving 8 bases between them. Germline CDR1 reads KGHSH; CDR2 reads LQKENI. The CDR3 runs 14 residues. This chain's CDR3 is CASSSDSSGNTIYF. The CDR3 bases are TGTGCCAGCTCATCCGACAGCTCTGGAAACACCATATATTTT.